This TCR beta chain originates from a study of T cell repertoires in cytomegalovirus infection. The wider study: Public signatures in TCR beta pointed to CMV infection and matching HLA type.

V shed 5 bases, J shed 7 bases, and the junction held 5 bases outside the gene matches. The germline CDR1 and CDR2 sequences are MNHNY and SVGAGI (reference sequence). The CDR3 length is 14 residues. In regard to this clonotype: Antigen: not known.

TCRdb reprocessed the reads with MiXCR, giving one entry per CDR3 protein. This table has about 150,000 distinct CDR3 sequences, around 22% appearing once. Study results and limitations: Across the ex vivo response, the dominant clonotypes were HLA-C-restricted CMV-specific TCR beta clonotypes. The study identified carriers of CMV plus the relevant HLA from cumulative public TCR beta family frequency.

This receptor was obtained from a human donor in good health (CMV status not recorded). Some clones in this sample may be carry-over from other donors' samples. The sequenced material came from PBMCs. This sequence joins TRBV6-6 and TRBJ1-6; TRBD1 agrees at 7 bases. CDR3 coding DNA: TGTGCCAGCAGTGAGACAGGGTACAATTCACCCCTCCACTTT. Translation: CASSETGYNSPLHF.